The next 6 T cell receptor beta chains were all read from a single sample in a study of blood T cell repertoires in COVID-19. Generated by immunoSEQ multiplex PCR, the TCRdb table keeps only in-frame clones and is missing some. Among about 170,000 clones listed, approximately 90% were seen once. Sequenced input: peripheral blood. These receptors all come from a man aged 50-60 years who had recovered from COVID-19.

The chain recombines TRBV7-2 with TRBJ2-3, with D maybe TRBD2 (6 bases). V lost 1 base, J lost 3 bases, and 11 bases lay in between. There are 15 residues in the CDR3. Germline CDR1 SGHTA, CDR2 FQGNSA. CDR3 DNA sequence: TGTGCCAGCAGCTTAGACGGGAGAGGTACAGATACGCAGTATTTT. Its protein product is CASSLDGRGTDTQYF.

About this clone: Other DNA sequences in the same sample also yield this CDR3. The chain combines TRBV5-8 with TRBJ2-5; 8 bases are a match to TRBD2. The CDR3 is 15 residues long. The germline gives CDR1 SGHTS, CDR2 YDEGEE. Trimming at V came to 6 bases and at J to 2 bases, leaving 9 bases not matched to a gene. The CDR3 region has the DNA TGTGCCAGCAACCCGGGAGGGACTCTTCAAGAGACCCAGTACTTC. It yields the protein CASNPGGTLQETQYF.

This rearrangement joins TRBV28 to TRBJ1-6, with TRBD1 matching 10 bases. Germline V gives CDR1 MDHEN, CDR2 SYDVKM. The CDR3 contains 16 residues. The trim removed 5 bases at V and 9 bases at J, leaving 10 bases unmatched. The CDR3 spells CASSTEGQGIFSPLHF. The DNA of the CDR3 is TGTGCCAGCAGTACGGAGGGACAGGGGATTTTTTCACCCCTCCACTTT.

DNA of the CDR3: TGTGCCAGCAGCTCCCTATTGTTGGGCGAATCTGGGGCCAACGTCCTGACTTTC. It yields the protein CASSSLLLGESGANVLTF. The chain carries TRBV5-8 and TRBJ2-6; unclear D gene. V lost 3 bases and J 1 base, leaving 17 bases between the germline ends. The CDR3 totals 18 residues. Germline-derived CDR1 and CDR2 are SGHTS and YDEGEE.

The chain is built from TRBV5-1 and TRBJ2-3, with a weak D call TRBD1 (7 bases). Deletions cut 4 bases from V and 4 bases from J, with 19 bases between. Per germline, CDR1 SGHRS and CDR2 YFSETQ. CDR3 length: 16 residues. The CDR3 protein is CASSLGLRGEADTQYF. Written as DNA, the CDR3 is TGCGCCAGCAGCCTTGGGCTCAGGGGGGAGGCAGATACGCAGTATTTT.

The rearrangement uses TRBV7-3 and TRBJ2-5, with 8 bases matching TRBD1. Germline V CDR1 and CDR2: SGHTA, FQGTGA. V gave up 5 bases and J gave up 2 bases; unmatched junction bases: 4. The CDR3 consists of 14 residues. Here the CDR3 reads CASSATGGQETQYF. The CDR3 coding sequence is TGTGCCAGCAGCGCAACAGGGGGTCAAGAGACCCAGTACTTC.